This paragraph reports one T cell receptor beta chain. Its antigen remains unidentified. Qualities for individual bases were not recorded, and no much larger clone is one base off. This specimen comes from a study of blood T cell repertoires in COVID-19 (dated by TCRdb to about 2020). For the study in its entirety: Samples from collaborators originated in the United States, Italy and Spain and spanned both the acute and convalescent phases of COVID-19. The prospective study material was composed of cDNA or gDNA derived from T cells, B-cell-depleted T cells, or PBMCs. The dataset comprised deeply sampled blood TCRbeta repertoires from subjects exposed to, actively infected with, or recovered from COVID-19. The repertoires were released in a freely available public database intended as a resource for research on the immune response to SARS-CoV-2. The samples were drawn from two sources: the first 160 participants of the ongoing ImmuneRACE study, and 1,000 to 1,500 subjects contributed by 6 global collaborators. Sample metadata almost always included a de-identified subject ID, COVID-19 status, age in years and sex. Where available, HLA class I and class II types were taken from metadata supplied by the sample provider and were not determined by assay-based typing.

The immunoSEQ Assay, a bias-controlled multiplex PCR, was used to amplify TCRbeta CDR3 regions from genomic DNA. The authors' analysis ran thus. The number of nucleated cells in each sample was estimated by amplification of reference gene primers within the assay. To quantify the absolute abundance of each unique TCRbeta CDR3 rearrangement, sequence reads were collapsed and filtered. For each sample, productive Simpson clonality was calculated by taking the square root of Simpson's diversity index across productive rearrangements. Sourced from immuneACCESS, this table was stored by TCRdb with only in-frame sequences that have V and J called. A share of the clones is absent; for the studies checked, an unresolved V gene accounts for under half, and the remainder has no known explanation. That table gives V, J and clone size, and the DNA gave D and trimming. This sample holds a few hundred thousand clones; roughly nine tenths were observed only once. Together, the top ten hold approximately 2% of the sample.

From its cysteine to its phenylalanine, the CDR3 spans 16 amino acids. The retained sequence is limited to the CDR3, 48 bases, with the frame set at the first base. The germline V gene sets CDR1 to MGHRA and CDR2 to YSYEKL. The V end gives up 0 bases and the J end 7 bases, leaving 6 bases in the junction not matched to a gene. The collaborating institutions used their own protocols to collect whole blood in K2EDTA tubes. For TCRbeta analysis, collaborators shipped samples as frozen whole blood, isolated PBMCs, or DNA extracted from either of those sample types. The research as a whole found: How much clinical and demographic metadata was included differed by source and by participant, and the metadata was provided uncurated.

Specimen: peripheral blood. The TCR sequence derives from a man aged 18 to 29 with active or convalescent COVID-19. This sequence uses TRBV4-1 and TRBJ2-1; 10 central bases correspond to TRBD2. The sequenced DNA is TGCGCCAGCAGCCAAGATTGGGCTAGCGGGAGAAATGAGCAGTTCTTC. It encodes CASSQDWASGRNEQFF.